What follows describes a single T cell receptor (beta chain). Its matching antigen is unknown. This same CDR3 is encoded by further DNA sequences in the sample. Original processing methods: Filtering differed for immunoSEQ, which gave only junction sequences without quality scores. Measured with immunoSEQ multiplex PCR; TCRdb has only the in-frame clones, and not every one. V, J and clone size reflect that table, while D and trimming were determined from the DNA. The sample has about 470,000 clones, roughly 77% seen once. The CDR3 spans 15 residues. V lost 5 bases, J lost 4 bases, and 8 bases stayed unmatched. Germline assignment: CDR1 SGHTA and CDR2 FQGTGA. The data derive from a study of shared clonotypes between healthy human individuals. Whole-study findings and limits: Only blood underwent sampling, and tissue repertoires likely differ.

The material sequenced was PBMCs. The chain couples TRBV7-3 to TRBJ2-3, with 8 bases identical to TRBD2. The TCR comes from a woman in her thirties or forties in good health. Some clones in this sample may be carry-over from other donors' samples. The CDR3 DNA follows: TGTGCCAGCAGCCTAATCGCGGGAGGATCAGATACGCAGTATTTT. Protein sequence: CASSLIAGGSDTQYF.